This T cell receptor (beta chain) derives from a study of cytomegalovirus exposure and HLA in healthy donors. Findings and caveats of the study: Later analysis showed TCR association rates varying by HLA locus, highest for DRB1 and lowest for HLA-C. Three CMV-associated chains proved CMV antigen-specific in vitro. The authors assumed roughly uniform sequencing depth across donors for presence/absence analyses. Listed as cytomegalovirus-associated were 164 TCR beta chains.

On this clone itself: No antigen is known for it.

Primers for the PCR totalled 60 Vbeta and 13 Jbeta. Generated by immunoSEQ multiplex PCR, the TCRdb table keeps only in-frame clones and is missing some. The sample includes about 180,000 clones, 84% of them seen just once. V trimming: 5 bases; J trimming: 3 bases; junction bases outside the gene matches: 11. Germline CDR1 LNHDA, CDR2 SQIVND (reference sequence). This CDR3 is 16 amino acids long. This clonotype was obtained from a boy younger than 10 in good health and CMV-seronegative. The sample was PBMCs. The J gene is TRBJ2-7, the V gene TRBV19; 9 bases fit TRBD2. The CDR3 spells CASSDRRLAELYEQYF. The CDR3 coding sequence is TGTGCCAGTAGTGATCGTCGACTAGCGGAACTCTACGAGCAGTACTTC. Full variable domain (rest looked up from reference TRBV19 and TRBJ2-7): DGGITQSPKYLFRKEGQNVTLSCEQNLNHDAMYWYRQDPGQGLRLIYYSQIVNDFQKGDIAEGYSVSREKKESFPLTVTSAQKNPTAFYLCASSDRRLAELYEQYFGPGTRLTVT.